A single sample gave rise to the 6 T cell receptor beta chains below, sequenced in a study of T cells in narcolepsy. Libraries were prepared by immunoSEQ multiplex PCR; TCRdb keeps only in-frame clonotypes and omits some of them. The repertoire includes over 15,000 clones, 65% to 90% of them detected once, and more than 35% sits in the top ten. Sequenced input: memory (CD45RA-) CD4+ T cells from blood. The receptor source for this set is a human donor in good health.

The CDR3 coding sequence is TGTGCCAGCAGCTCCCGACTAGGCAGCTCCTACGAGCAGTACTTC. Translating it yields CASSSRLGSSYEQYF. V is TRBV7-8 and J is TRBJ2-7; D might be TRBD2 (6 bases). Trimming pared 4 bases from V and 0 bases from J, leaving 13 bases between. Germline V lookup: CDR1 SGHVS, CDR2 FQNEAQ. The CDR3 is made up of 15 amino acids.

The V call is TRBV30, the J call TRBJ1-3; D is possibly TRBD1 (5 bases). Looked up from germline, CDR1 is GTSNPN and CDR2 is SVGIG (reference sequence). The germline V and J ends were trimmed by 0 bases and 0 bases, with 12 bases remaining between them. The CDR3 extends over 16 amino acids. CDR3 loop: CAWSVRGGTSGNTIYF. The CDR3 region has the DNA TGTGCCTGGAGTGTACGGGGAGGGACCTCTGGAAACACCATATATTTT. The full variable domain, with the rest looked up from reference TRBV30 and TRBJ1-3, is SQTIHQWPATLVQPVGSPLSLECTVEGTSNPNLYWYRQAAGRGLQLLFYSVGIGQISSEVPQNLSASRPQDRQFILSSKKLLLSDSGFYLCAWSVRGGTSGNTIYFGEGSWLTVV.

The chain recombines TRBV5-4 with TRBJ2-5; the D gene is possibly TRBD2 (5 bases). Looked up from germline, CDR1 is SGHNT and CDR2 is YYREEE (reference sequence). V was clipped by 0 bases and J by 0 bases, with 6 bases between them. The CDR3 extends over 14 amino acids. The CDR3 DNA is TGTGCCAGCAGCTTGGCGGGGAACCAAGAGACCCAGTACTTC. Protein product: CASSLAGNQETQYF.

The chain uses TRBV2 and TRBJ1-6; D possibly corresponds to TRBD1 (5 bases). The CDR3 spans 15 residues. Germline V gene lookup returns CDR1 SNHLY and CDR2 FYNNEI. V lost 5 bases and J 11 bases, leaving 19 bases between the germline ends. This CDR3 reads CASSSGGRNRTPLHF. The CDR3 nucleotides read TGTGCCAGCAGTAGCGGGGGGAGGAACCGGACACCCCTCCACTTT.

V is TRBV29-1 and J is TRBJ2-7; TRBD2 matches 13 bases. V lost 6 bases to trimming and J lost 6 bases; unmatched junction nucleotides: 8. The CDR3 covers 14 residues. CDR1 and CDR2 (germline): SQVTM, ANQGSEA. CDR3 sequence: CSVTPGLAGREQYF. The CDR3 DNA is TGCAGCGTCACACCGGGACTAGCGGGGCGCGAGCAGTACTTC.

V gene TRBV5-6 combines with J gene TRBJ2-7; TRBD2 might be the D (5 bases). The V end was cut by 0 bases, the J end by 3 bases, with 7 bases between. Germline loops: CDR1 SGHDT, CDR2 YYEEEE. CDR3 length equals 13 residues. Here the CDR3 reads CASSLVGDYEQYF. DNA of the CDR3: TGTGCCAGCAGCTTGGTCGGGGACTACGAGCAGTACTTC.